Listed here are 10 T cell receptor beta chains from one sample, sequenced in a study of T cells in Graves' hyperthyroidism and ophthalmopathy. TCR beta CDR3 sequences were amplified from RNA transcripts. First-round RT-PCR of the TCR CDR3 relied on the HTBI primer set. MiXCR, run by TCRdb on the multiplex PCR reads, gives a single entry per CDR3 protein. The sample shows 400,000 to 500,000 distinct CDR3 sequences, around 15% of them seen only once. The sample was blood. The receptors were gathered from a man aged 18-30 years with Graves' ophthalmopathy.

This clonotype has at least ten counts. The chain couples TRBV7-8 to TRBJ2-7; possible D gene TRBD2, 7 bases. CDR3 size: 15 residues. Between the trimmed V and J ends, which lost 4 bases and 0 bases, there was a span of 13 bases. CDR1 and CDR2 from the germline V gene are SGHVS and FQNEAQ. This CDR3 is CASSSQRDNSYEQYF. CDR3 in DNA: TGTGCCAGCAGCTCCCAGCGGGACAACTCCTACGAGCAGTACTTC. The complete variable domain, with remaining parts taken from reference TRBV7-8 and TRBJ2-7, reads GAGVSQSPRYKVAKRGQDVALRCDPISGHVSLFWYQQALGQGPEFLTYFQNEAQLDKSGLPSDRFFAERPEGSVSTLKIQRTQQEDSAVYLCASSSQRDNSYEQYFGPGTRLTVT.

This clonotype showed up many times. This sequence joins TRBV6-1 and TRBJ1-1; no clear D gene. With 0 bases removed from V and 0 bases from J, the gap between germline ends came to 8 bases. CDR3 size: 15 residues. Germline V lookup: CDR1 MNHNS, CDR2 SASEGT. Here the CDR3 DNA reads TGTGCCAGCAGTGAAGCGGCAGGAATGAACACTGAAGCTTTCTTT. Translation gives CASSEAAGMNTEAFF.

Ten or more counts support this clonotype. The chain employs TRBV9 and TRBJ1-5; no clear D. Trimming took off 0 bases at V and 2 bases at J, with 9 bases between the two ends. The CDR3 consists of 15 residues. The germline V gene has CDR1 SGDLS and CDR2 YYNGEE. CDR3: CASSVVGYRNQPQHF. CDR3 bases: TGTGCCAGCAGCGTAGTTGGGTATCGCAATCAGCCCCAGCATTTT.

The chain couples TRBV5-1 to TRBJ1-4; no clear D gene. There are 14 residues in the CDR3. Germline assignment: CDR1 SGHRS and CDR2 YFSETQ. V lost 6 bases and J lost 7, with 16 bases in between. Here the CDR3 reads CASKGGDVGEKLFF. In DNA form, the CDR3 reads TGCGCCAGCAAGGGTGGGGATGTTGGTGAAAAACTGTTTTTT.

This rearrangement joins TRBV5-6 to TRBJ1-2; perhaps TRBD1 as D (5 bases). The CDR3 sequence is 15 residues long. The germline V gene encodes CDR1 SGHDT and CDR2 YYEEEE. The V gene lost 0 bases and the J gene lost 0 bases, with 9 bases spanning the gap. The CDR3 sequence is CASSLVGVANYGYTF. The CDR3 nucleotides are TGTGCCAGCAGCTTGGTGGGGGTCGCTAACTATGGCTACACCTTC.

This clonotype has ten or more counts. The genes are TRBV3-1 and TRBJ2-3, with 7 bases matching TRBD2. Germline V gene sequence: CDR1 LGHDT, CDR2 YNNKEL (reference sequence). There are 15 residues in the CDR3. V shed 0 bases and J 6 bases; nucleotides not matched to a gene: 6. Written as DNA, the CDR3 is TGTGCCAGCAGCCAAGAACCGGGAGGTGCCGATACGCAGTATTTT. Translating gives CASSQEPGGADTQYF.

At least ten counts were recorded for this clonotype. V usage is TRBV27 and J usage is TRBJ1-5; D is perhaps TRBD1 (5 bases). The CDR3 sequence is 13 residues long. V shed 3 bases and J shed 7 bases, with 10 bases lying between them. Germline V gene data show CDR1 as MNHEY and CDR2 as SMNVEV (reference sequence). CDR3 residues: CASSLVGDQPQHF. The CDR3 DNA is TGTGCCAGCAGTTTGGTAGGGGACCAGCCCCAGCATTTT.

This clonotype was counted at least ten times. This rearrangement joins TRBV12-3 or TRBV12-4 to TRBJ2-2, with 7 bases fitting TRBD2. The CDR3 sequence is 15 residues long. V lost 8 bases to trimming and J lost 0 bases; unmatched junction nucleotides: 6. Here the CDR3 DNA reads TGTGCCAGCTGGGGGGGGGGACCGAACACCGGGGAGCTGTTTTTT. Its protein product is CASWGGGPNTGELFF.

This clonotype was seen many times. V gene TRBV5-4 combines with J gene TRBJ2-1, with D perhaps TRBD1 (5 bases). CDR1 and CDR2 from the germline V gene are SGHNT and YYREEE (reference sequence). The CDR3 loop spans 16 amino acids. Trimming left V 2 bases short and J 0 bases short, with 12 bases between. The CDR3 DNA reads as TGTGCCAGCAGCTTATGGCAGGGCAGCTCCTACAATGAGCAGTTCTTC. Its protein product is CASSLWQGSSYNEQFF.

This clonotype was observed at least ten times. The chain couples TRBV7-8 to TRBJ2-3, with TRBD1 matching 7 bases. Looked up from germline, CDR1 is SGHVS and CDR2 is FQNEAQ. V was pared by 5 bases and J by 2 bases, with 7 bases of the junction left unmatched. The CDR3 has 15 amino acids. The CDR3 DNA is TGTGCCAGCAGCCCGCTGGGACAGATCACAGATACGCAGTATTTT. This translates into CASSPLGQITDTQYF.